The subject of this entry is one T cell receptor beta chain. The target antigen is unknown. Method: immunoSEQ multiplex PCR; TCRdb's copy keeps in-frame clones and lacks some. Counted here are 32,000 or so clones, roughly 79% occurring once; the ten biggest clones make up 15% to 20%. This sample is drawn from a study of OX40 agonist ivuxolimab in advanced cancers. Trimming left V 7 bases short and J 4 bases short, with 14 bases between. CDR3 length equals 14 residues. CDR1 is SGHRS, CDR2 YFSETQ, per germline. Overall study findings and caveats: With doses of 0.1 to 3.0 mg/kg, CD4+ and CD8+ blood T cells had undergone clonal expansion by week 6.

The sample in question was CD4+ or CD8+ T cells sorted from blood, obtained in a trial of the OX40 agonist ivuxolimab. This chain links TRBV5-1 with TRBJ1-4, with D possibly TRBD1 on 5 matching bases. This sequence was found in an adult with an advanced solid tumor such as melanoma, head and neck, liver or kidney cancer. Here the CDR3 DNA reads TGCGCCAGCCCACAAGACAGCCGTAATGAAAAACTGTTTTTT. This translates into CASPQDSRNEKLFF.